In this sample, the clone carrying this TCR beta chain turned up a few times. Lacking the conserved final phenylalanine or tryptophan, this CDR3 likely reflects a read error. The DNA is omitted, as the CDR3 cannot be located on it reliably, and the CDR3 follows TCRdb's listing. The CDR3 extends over 14 residues, inclusive of both ends. This record comes from a study of CD8 T cells in ankylosing spondylitis. TCRdb reprocessed the 5' RACE reads via MiXCR and lists one record per CDR3 protein. This sample has a few hundred thousand distinct CDR3 sequences, with 15% to 20% found just once. The specimen sequenced was blood, either unsorted or a sorted T cell fraction (not recorded which). The source of this sequence is a male donor with ankylosing spondylitis or in good health (not recorded which). This chain connects TRBV12-3 or TRBV12-4 to TRBJ2-1; the table's D call TRBD2 went unverified against the DNA. CDR3 protein: CASSQGTSGTPIVL.